This TCR beta chain was captured by sequencing in a study of neoadjuvant anti-PD-1 for oral cavity cancer. The CDR3 is 15 amino acids. From germline, CDR1 is SGHKS and CDR2 YYEKEE (reference sequence). V was pared by 0 bases and J by 2 bases, with 9 bases between. Libraries were prepared by immunoSEQ multiplex PCR; TCRdb keeps only in-frame clonotypes and omits some of them. The sample lists roughly 13,000 clones; 74% were seen once. Time point reported: after neoadjuvant nivolumab, at surgical resection. Blood cells were analyzed directly, without culture or expansion. The rearrangement uses TRBV5-5 and TRBJ1-3; the D gene is possibly TRBD1 (5 bases). The receptor was derived from a person aged 35-79 years with oral cavity squamous cell carcinoma. This specimen consisted of PBMCs, obtained after nivolumab (anti-PD-1) treatment. CDR3 amino acids: CASSLALDTGNTIYF. The CDR3 DNA reads TGTGCCAGCAGCTTGGCCTTGGACACTGGAAACACCATATATTTT.